These T cell receptor beta chains were read from a single sample in a study of technical replicates of blood from several donors. Clones were read by immunoSEQ multiplex PCR, and TCRdb kept only the in-frame ones, dropping some. Among about 100,000 clones listed, 90% to 97% were seen once. Sequencing used T cells isolated from PBMCs. These receptors came from a human donor in good health. The CDR3 runs from the conserved cysteine through the conserved F or W. Fields, in order: clone size, D gene, V gene, J gene, CDR3 protein, CDR3 DNA. The D gene is left open where the match is weak. Some rows mark clone size as missing; the rest say once, few, many or name a class of expanded clone.

clone_size: NA
d_call: NA
v_call: TRBV19
j_call: TRBJ2-3
cdr3_aa: CASSITQGVSTDTQYF
cdr3_nt: TGTGCCAGTAGTATCACACAGGGTGTAAGCACAGATACGCAGTATTTT

clone_size: once
d_call: NA
v_call: TRBV4-2
j_call: TRBJ2-5
cdr3_aa: CASSQAVSRGRGETQYF
cdr3_nt: TGTGCCAGCAGCCAAGCCGTGTCCCGGGGGAGAGGGGAGACCCAGTACTTC

clone_size: NA
d_call: NA
v_call: TRBV27
j_call: TRBJ2-4
cdr3_aa: CASSFYRFPGTPENIQYF
cdr3_nt: TGTGCCAGCAGTTTTTATAGGTTTCCCGGGACTCCTGAAAACATTCAGTACTTC

clone_size: NA
d_call: NA
v_call: TRBV5-6
j_call: TRBJ2-1
cdr3_aa: CASSLPFSEQFF
cdr3_nt: TGTGCCAGCAGCTTGCCTTTCAGTGAGCAGTTCTTC

clone_size: NA
d_call: TRBD2
v_call: TRBV10-3
j_call: TRBJ2-7
cdr3_aa: CATQVAGGDEQYF
cdr3_nt: TGTGCCACTCAGGTAGCGGGAGGGGACGAGCAGTACTTC

clone_size: NA
d_call: NA
v_call: TRBV5-5
j_call: TRBJ2-2
cdr3_aa: CASSLVSRNTGELFF
cdr3_nt: TGTGCCAGCAGCTTGGTTTCGCGGAACACCGGGGAGCTGTTTTTT

clone_size: NA
d_call: TRBD1
v_call: TRBV28
j_call: TRBJ1-5
cdr3_aa: CASSLRGTGQPQHF
cdr3_nt: TGTGCCAGCAGTCTCAGGGGGACAGGTCAGCCCCAGCATTTT

clone_size: NA
d_call: TRBD1
v_call: TRBV9
j_call: TRBJ1-1
cdr3_aa: CASSVGDRDLDTEAFF
cdr3_nt: TGTGCCAGCAGCGTAGGCGACAGGGACTTGGACACTGAAGCTTTCTTT

clone_size: NA
d_call: NA
v_call: TRBV5-1
j_call: TRBJ2-1
cdr3_aa: CASSVGLLNEQFF
cdr3_nt: TGCGCCAGCAGCGTGGGACTTCTGAATGAGCAGTTCTTC

clone_size: once
d_call: NA
v_call: TRBV7-9
j_call: TRBJ2-7
cdr3_aa: CASSLEIGKWTAHSYEQYF
cdr3_nt: TGTGCCAGCAGCTTGGAGATAGGGAAGTGGACAGCGCATTCCTACGAGCAGTACTTC

clone_size: once
d_call: NA
v_call: TRBV18
j_call: TRBJ1-1
cdr3_aa: CASSPLSGMGNTEAFF
cdr3_nt: TGTGCCAGCTCACCACTGTCAGGGATGGGGAACACTGAAGCTTTCTTT

clone_size: NA
d_call: TRBD2
v_call: TRBV4-1
j_call: TRBJ2-3
cdr3_aa: CASSQELVGRAVTDTQYF
cdr3_nt: TGCGCCAGCAGCCAAGAGCTTGTCGGGAGGGCCGTGACAGATACGCAGTATTTT

clone_size: NA
d_call: NA
v_call: TRBV6-5
j_call: TRBJ2-1
cdr3_aa: CASSSPGFNEQFF
cdr3_nt: TGTGCCAGCAGTTCCCCCGGGTTCAATGAGCAGTTCTTC

clone_size: NA
d_call: NA
v_call: TRBV6-6
j_call: TRBJ1-6
cdr3_aa: CASGLDTYNSPLHF
cdr3_nt: TGTGCCAGTGGCCTGGACACCTATAATTCACCCCTCCACTTT

clone_size: NA
d_call: NA
v_call: TRBV5-1
j_call: TRBJ2-5
cdr3_aa: CASSLFGSSAPEVETQYF
cdr3_nt: TGCGCCAGCAGCTTATTCGGAAGCTCGGCCCCTGAGGTAGAGACCCAGTACTTC

clone_size: NA
d_call: TRBD2
v_call: TRBV7-2
j_call: TRBJ2-7
cdr3_aa: CASSNNLADLYEQYF
cdr3_nt: TGTGCCAGCAGCAATAATCTAGCGGACCTATACGAGCAGTACTTC

clone_size: NA
d_call: NA
v_call: TRBV29-1
j_call: TRBJ2-3
cdr3_aa: CSGGLRTDTQYF
cdr3_nt: TGCAGCGGGGGACTCCGGACGGATACGCAGTATTTT

clone_size: NA
d_call: NA
v_call: TRBV19
j_call: TRBJ2-1
cdr3_aa: CASSTVAAEQFF
cdr3_nt: TGTGCCAGTAGCACGGTAGCTGCTGAGCAGTTCTTC

clone_size: NA
d_call: NA
v_call: TRBV12-5
j_call: TRBJ1-1
cdr3_aa: CASGLVQGIVVNTEAFF
cdr3_nt: TGTGCTAGTGGTTTGGTACAGGGTATAGTCGTGAACACTGAAGCTTTCTTT

clone_size: once
d_call: NA
v_call: TRBV7-6
j_call: TRBJ2-1
cdr3_aa: CASSGGLGIEQFF
cdr3_nt: TGTGCCAGCAGTGGGGGACTCGGGATTGAGCAGTTCTTC

clone_size: NA
d_call: TRBD2
v_call: TRBV2
j_call: TRBJ2-1
cdr3_aa: CASSVSGRAGGQGQFF
cdr3_nt: TGTGCCAGCAGTGTCAGCGGGAGGGCCGGGGGGCAGGGGCAGTTCTTC

clone_size: NA
d_call: NA
v_call: TRBV6-6
j_call: TRBJ1-6
cdr3_aa: CASSYSGQGDSPLHF
cdr3_nt: TGTGCCAGCAGTTACTCGGGCCAGGGTGATTCACCCCTCCACTTT

clone_size: NA
d_call: TRBD1
v_call: TRBV4-1
j_call: TRBJ2-5
cdr3_aa: CASSQGQGLGETQYF
cdr3_nt: TGCGCCAGCAGCCAAGGACAGGGCCTAGGGGAGACCCAGTACTTC

clone_size: NA
d_call: TRBD2
v_call: TRBV19
j_call: TRBJ2-1
cdr3_aa: CASSIASGNYNEQFF
cdr3_nt: TGTGCCAGTAGTATAGCTAGCGGAAATTACAATGAGCAGTTCTTC

clone_size: NA
d_call: NA
v_call: TRBV7-9
j_call: TRBJ2-5
cdr3_aa: CASSFKETQYF
cdr3_nt: TGTGCCAGCAGCTTTAAAGAGACCCAGTACTTC

clone_size: NA
d_call: TRBD1
v_call: TRBV19
j_call: TRBJ1-3
cdr3_aa: CASSSGQIGDTIYF
cdr3_nt: TGTGCCAGTAGTTCGGGACAGATCGGGGACACCATATATTTT

clone_size: NA
d_call: TRBD1
v_call: TRBV6-1
j_call: TRBJ2-7
cdr3_aa: CASSRTGKYEQYF
cdr3_nt: TGTGCCAGCAGTCGGACAGGGAAGTACGAGCAGTACTTC

clone_size: NA
d_call: TRBD1
v_call: TRBV6-5
j_call: TRBJ1-5
cdr3_aa: CATRDRGLSNQPQHF
cdr3_nt: TGTGCCACTCGGGACAGGGGGCTGAGCAATCAGCCCCAGCATTTT

clone_size: NA
d_call: TRBD2
v_call: TRBV27
j_call: TRBJ2-5
cdr3_aa: CASSETLAGGLQETRYF
cdr3_nt: TGTGCCAGCAGCGAAACCCTAGCGGGAGGCCTCCAAGAGACCCGGTACTTC

clone_size: NA
d_call: NA
v_call: TRBV11-3
j_call: TRBJ1-4
cdr3_aa: CASSLLTNEKLFF
cdr3_nt: TGTGCCAGCAGCTTACTCACTAATGAAAAACTGTTTTTT

clone_size: NA
d_call: TRBD1
v_call: TRBV27
j_call: TRBJ1-2
cdr3_aa: CASRDTGGANYGYTF
cdr3_nt: TGTGCCAGCAGGGATACAGGGGGAGCTAACTATGGCTACACCTTC

clone_size: NA
d_call: TRBD2
v_call: TRBV5-5
j_call: TRBJ2-1
cdr3_aa: CASSHRAGGLNEQFF
cdr3_nt: TGTGCCAGCAGCCATCGGGCGGGAGGTCTCAATGAGCAGTTCTTC

clone_size: few
d_call: NA
v_call: TRBV19
j_call: TRBJ1-1
cdr3_aa: CASKVGDTEAFF
cdr3_nt: TGTGCCAGTAAGGTAGGGGACACTGAAGCTTTCTTT

clone_size: once
d_call: NA
v_call: TRBV5-6
j_call: TRBJ2-1
cdr3_aa: CASSITRDTYNEQFF
cdr3_nt: TGTGCCAGCAGCATAACTAGGGATACCTACAATGAGCAGTTCTTC

clone_size: NA
d_call: NA
v_call: TRBV2
j_call: TRBJ2-6
cdr3_aa: CASIQAGANVLTF
cdr3_nt: TGTGCCAGCATCCAGGCTGGGGCCAACGTCCTGACTTTC

clone_size: NA
d_call: TRBD2
v_call: TRBV7-2
j_call: TRBJ2-3
cdr3_aa: CASSSGTSGFTDTQYF
cdr3_nt: TGTGCCAGCAGCTCAGGGACTAGCGGGTTCACAGATACGCAGTATTTT

clone_size: NA
d_call: TRBD2
v_call: TRBV2
j_call: TRBJ2-1
cdr3_aa: CASSDFSGGEKKSWSEQFF
cdr3_nt: TGTGCCAGCAGTGATTTTAGCGGGGGGGAAAAAAAGTCTTGGAGTGAGCAGTTCTTC

clone_size: NA
d_call: NA
v_call: TRBV4-1
j_call: TRBJ2-7
cdr3_aa: CASSLTSSYEQYF
cdr3_nt: TGCGCCAGCAGCCTCACAAGCTCCTACGAGCAGTACTTC

clone_size: NA
d_call: NA
v_call: TRBV9
j_call: TRBJ2-1
cdr3_aa: CASSPGLLVVGPFNEQFF
cdr3_nt: TGTGCCAGCAGCCCCGGACTCCTGGTTGTTGGCCCCTTCAATGAGCAGTTCTTC

clone_size: NA
d_call: NA
v_call: TRBV7-2
j_call: TRBJ1-2
cdr3_aa: CASSLRQGTNYGYTF
cdr3_nt: TGTGCCAGCAGCTTAAGGCAGGGGACGAACTATGGCTACACCTTC

clone_size: NA
d_call: TRBD1
v_call: TRBV10-3
j_call: TRBJ2-7
cdr3_aa: CATCSPGQFLHEQYF
cdr3_nt: TGTGCCACCTGTAGTCCGGGACAGTTCCTGCACGAGCAGTACTTC

clone_size: NA
d_call: NA
v_call: TRBV7-9
j_call: TRBJ1-4
cdr3_aa: CASSLGRNNEKLFF
cdr3_nt: TGTGCCAGCAGCTTGGGCAGAAATAATGAAAAACTGTTTTTT

clone_size: NA
d_call: NA
v_call: TRBV10-3
j_call: TRBJ2-5
cdr3_aa: CAISALGGSQETQYF
cdr3_nt: TGTGCCATCAGTGCCCTGGGGGGTTCACAAGAGACCCAGTACTTC

clone_size: NA
d_call: TRBD2
v_call: TRBV7-9
j_call: TRBJ2-7
cdr3_aa: CASSLGVAGLAYEQYF
cdr3_nt: TGTGCCAGCAGCTTAGGAGTAGCGGGCTTGGCCTACGAGCAGTACTTC

clone_size: NA
d_call: NA
v_call: TRBV21-1
j_call: TRBJ2-2
cdr3_aa: CASSNHREGTGELFF
cdr3_nt: TGTGCCAGCAGCAACCACAGGGAGGGGACCGGGGAGCTGTTTTTT

clone_size: NA
d_call: NA
v_call: TRBV6-5
j_call: TRBJ1-1
cdr3_aa: CASSYSRQTNTEAFF
cdr3_nt: TGTGCCAGCAGTTACTCGAGACAGACAAACACTGAAGCTTTCTTT

clone_size: NA
d_call: NA
v_call: TRBV7-9
j_call: TRBJ2-7
cdr3_aa: CASSPAGEHEQYF
cdr3_nt: TGTGCCAGCAGCCCTGCCGGGGAGCACGAGCAGTACTTC

clone_size: NA
d_call: NA
v_call: TRBV7-9
j_call: TRBJ1-2
cdr3_aa: CASSSVADYGYTF
cdr3_nt: TGTGCCAGCAGCTCAGTGGCGGACTATGGCTACACCTTC

clone_size: NA
d_call: NA
v_call: TRBV10-3
j_call: TRBJ2-7
cdr3_aa: CAISDGGAYEQYF
cdr3_nt: TGTGCCATCAGTGATGGCGGGGCCTACGAGCAGTACTTC

clone_size: NA
d_call: NA
v_call: TRBV15
j_call: TRBJ1-5
cdr3_aa: CATSRGAYSNQPQHF
cdr3_nt: TGTGCCACCAGCAGAGGAGCGTATAGCAATCAGCCCCAGCATTTT

clone_size: NA
d_call: NA
v_call: TRBV5-1
j_call: TRBJ1-6
cdr3_aa: CASRPGDAFNSPLHF
cdr3_nt: TGCGCCAGCCGTCCCGGAGATGCATTTAATTCACCCCTCCACTTT

clone_size: few
d_call: NA
v_call: TRBV25-1
j_call: TRBJ1-1
cdr3_aa: CASRQGNTEAFF
cdr3_nt: TGTGCCAGCAGGCAGGGGAACACTGAAGCTTTCTTT

clone_size: NA
d_call: TRBD1
v_call: TRBV10-1
j_call: TRBJ2-7
cdr3_aa: CASSPGGTGAFYEQYF
cdr3_nt: TGCGCCAGCAGTCCAGGCGGGACAGGGGCGTTCTACGAGCAGTACTTC

clone_size: NA
d_call: TRBD2
v_call: TRBV11-2
j_call: TRBJ2-7
cdr3_aa: CASSLGGLAGGSSYEQYF
cdr3_nt: TGTGCCAGCAGCTTAGGTGGACTAGCGGGAGGGAGCTCCTACGAGCAGTACTTC